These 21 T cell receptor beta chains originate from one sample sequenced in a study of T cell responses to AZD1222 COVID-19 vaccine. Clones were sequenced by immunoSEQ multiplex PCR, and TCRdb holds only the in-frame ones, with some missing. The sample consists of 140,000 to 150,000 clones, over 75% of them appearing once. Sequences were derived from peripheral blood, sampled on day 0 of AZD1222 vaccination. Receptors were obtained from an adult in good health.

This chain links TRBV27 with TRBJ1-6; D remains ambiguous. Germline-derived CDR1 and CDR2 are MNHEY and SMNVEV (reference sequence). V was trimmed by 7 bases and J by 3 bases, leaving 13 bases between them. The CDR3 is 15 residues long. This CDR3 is CASTLRVNYNSPLHF. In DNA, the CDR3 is TGTGCCAGCACCCTGAGGGTCAACTATAATTCACCCCTCCACTTT.

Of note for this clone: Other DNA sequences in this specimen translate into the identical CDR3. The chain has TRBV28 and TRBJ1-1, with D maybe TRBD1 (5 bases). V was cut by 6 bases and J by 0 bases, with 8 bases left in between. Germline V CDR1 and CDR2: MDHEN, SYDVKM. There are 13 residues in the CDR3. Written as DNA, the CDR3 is TGTGCCAGCAGGGGGCCTATGAACACTGAAGCTTTCTTT. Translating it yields CASRGPMNTEAFF.

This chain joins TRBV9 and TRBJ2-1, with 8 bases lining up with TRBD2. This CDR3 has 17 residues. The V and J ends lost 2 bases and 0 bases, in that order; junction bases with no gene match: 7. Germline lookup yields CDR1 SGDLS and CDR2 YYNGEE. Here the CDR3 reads CASSVGGGTYSYNEQFF. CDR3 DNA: TGTGCCAGCAGCGTCGGGGGGGGCACCTACTCCTACAATGAGCAGTTCTTC.

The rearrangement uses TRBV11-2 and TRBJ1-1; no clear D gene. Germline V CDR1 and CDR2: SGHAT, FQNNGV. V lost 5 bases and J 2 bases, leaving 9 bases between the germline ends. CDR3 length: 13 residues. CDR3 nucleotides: TGTGCCAGCAGCGTCCACGAAAACACTGAAGCTTTCTTT. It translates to CASSVHENTEAFF.

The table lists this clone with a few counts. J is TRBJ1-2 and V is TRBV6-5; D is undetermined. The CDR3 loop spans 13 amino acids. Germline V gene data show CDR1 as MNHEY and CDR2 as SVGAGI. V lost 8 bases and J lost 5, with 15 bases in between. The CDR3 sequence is CASRLPPAYGYTF. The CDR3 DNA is TGTGCCAGCCGTCTCCCGCCTGCGTATGGCTACACCTTC.

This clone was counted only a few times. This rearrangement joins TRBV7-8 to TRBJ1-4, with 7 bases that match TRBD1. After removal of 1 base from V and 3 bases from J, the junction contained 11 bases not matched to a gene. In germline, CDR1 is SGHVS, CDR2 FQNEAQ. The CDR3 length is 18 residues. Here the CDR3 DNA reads TGTGCCAGCAGCTTAGGGGTGACAGGGAATTCGGCTAATGAAAAACTGTTTTTT. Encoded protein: CASSLGVTGNSANEKLFF.

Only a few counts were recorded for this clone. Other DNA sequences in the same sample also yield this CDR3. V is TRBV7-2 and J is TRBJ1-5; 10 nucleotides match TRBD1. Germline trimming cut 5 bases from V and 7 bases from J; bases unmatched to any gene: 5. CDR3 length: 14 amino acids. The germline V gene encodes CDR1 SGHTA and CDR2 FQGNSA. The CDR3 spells CASSNRDRGQPQHF. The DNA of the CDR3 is TGTGCCAGCAGCAACCGGGACAGGGGACAGCCCCAGCATTTT.

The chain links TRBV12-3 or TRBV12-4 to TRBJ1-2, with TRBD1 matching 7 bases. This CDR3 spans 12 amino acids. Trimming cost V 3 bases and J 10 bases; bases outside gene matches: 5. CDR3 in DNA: TGTGCCAGCAGTTTTGGACAGGCCGACTACACCTTC. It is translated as CASSFGQADYTF.

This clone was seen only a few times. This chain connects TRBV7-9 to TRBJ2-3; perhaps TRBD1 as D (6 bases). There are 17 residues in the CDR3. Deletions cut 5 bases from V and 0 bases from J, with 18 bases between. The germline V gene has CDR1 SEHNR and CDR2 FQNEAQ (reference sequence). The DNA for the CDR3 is TGTGCCAGCAGCCTTCTTGGTGGACAGCCGAGCACAGATACGCAGTATTTT. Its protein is CASSLLGGQPSTDTQYF.

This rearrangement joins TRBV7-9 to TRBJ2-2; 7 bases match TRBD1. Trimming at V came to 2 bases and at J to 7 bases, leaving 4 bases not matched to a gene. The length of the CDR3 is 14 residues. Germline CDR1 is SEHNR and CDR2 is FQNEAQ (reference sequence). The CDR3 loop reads CASSLITGVGELFF. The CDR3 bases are TGTGCCAGCAGCTTAATCACAGGGGTCGGGGAGCTGTTTTTT.

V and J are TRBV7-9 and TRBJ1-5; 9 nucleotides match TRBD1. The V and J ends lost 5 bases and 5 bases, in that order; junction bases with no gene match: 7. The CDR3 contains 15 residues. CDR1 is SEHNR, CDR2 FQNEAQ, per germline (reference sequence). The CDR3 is CASSPGTGRYQPQHF. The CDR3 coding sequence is TGTGCCAGCAGCCCCGGGACAGGGAGGTATCAGCCCCAGCATTTT.

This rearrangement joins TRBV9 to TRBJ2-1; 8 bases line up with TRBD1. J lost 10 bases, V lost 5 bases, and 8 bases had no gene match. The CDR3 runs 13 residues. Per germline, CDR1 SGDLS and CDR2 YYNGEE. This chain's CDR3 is CASRAQGAWEQFF. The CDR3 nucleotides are TGTGCCAGCAGAGCCCAGGGGGCGTGGGAGCAGTTCTTC.

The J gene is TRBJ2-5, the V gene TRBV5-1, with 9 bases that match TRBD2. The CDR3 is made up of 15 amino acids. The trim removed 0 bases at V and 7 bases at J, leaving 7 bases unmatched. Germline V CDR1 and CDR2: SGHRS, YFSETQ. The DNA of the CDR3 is TGCGCCAGCAGCTTGGCAGCGGGGGGCGTCGGGACCCAGTACTTC. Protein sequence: CASSLAAGGVGTQYF.

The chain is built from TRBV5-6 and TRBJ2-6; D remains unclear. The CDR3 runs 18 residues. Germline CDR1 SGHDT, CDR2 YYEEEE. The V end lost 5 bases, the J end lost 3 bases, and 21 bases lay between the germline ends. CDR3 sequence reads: CASSRWGRPSGGANVLTF. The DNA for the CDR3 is TGTGCCAGCAGTAGGTGGGGTCGGCCTTCGGGTGGGGCCAACGTCCTGACTTTC.

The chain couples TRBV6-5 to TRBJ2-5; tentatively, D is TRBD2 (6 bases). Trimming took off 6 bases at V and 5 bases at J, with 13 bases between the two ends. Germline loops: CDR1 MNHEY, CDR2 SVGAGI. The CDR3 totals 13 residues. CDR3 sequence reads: CASRGPSGETQYF. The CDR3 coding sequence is TGTGCCAGCAGGGGCCCGAGCGGGGAGACCCAGTACTTC.

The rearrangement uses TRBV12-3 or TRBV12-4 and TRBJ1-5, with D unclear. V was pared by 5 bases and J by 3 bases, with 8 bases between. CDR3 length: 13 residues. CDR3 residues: CASSRLDNQPQHF. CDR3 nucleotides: TGTGCCAGCAGTCGTCTCGACAATCAGCCCCAGCATTTT.

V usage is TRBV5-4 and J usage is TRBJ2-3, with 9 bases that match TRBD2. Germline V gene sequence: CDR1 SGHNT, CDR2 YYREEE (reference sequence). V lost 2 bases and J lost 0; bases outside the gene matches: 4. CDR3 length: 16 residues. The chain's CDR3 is CASSLLAGASTDTQYF. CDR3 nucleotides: TGTGCCAGCAGCTTATTAGCGGGGGCGAGCACAGATACGCAGTATTTT.

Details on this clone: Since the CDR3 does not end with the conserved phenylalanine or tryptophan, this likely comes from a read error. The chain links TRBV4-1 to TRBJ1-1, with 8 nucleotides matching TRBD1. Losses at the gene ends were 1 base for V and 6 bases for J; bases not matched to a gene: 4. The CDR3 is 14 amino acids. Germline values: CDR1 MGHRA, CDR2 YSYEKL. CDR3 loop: CASSQGTGWAEAFL. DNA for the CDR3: TGCGCCAGCAGCCAAGGGACAGGGTGGGCTGAAGCTTTCCTT.

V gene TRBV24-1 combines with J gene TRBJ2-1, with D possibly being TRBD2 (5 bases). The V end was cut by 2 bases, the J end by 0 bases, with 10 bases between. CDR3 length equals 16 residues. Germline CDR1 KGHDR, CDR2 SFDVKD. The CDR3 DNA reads TGTGCCACCAGTGATTCGGGGTTGAGCTCCTACAATGAGCAGTTCTTC. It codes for CATSDSGLSSYNEQFF.

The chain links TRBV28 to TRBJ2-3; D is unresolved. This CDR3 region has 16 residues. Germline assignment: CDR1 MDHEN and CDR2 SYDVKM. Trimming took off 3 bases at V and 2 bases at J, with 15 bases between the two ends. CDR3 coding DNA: TGTGCCAGCAGTTTGAGAGGCCTAACTTTCACAGATACGCAGTATTTT. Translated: CASSLRGLTFTDTQYF.

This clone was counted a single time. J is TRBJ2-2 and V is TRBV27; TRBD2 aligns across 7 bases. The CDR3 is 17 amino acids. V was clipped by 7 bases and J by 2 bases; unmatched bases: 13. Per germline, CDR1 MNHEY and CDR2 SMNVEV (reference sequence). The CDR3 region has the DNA TGTGCCAGCACTGATTCCCTAGCGGCCTTAAACACCGGGGAGCTGTTTTTT. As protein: CASTDSLAALNTGELFF.